The clone carrying this T cell receptor beta chain was detected ten times or more. Thyroid surgery took place with no prior treatment in any patient. This specimen comes from a study of metastatic and nonmetastatic thyroid tumors. Study-level background: Repertoire comparison spanned blood and tumor or nodule tissue of malignant and benign thyroid patients.

Original handling: Using the CDR3 differences seen across clinicopathological groups, the authors built a distant-metastasis classifier for papillary thyroid cancer, which was meant to discriminate distant-metastatic patients. TCRdb reassembled clones from the PCR reads with MiXCR. TCRdb's processing, not the study's, gives the V and J calls here. Of approximately 90,000 clones in the sample, over 9.5% were seen once. The sample was blood. The receptor comes from a female donor with papillary thyroid cancer or a benign thyroid nodule (not recorded which). Some clones in this sample may be carry-over from other donors' samples.

CDR3 sequence reads: CASSQSLAGVVYEQYF. CDR3 in DNA: TGTGCCAGCAGCCAAAGTTTAGCGGGAGTAGTCTACGAGCAGTACTTC. The chain recombines TRBV11-2 with TRBJ2-7; 9 nucleotides align to TRBD2. The germline V gene has CDR1 SGHAT and CDR2 FQNNGV. J gave up 3 bases and V 5 bases, and 11 bases lay outside the gene matches. The CDR3 consists of 16 residues.